The rows below give T cell receptor beta chains drawn from one sample of a study of metastatic and nonmetastatic thyroid tumors. TCRdb re-processed the PCR reads through MiXCR. The profile shows approximately 70,000 clones, less than 20% of them singletons. The specimen sequenced was blood. Receptors were obtained from a female donor with papillary thyroid cancer or a benign thyroid nodule (not recorded which). Some clones in this sample may be carry-over from other donors' samples. CDR3s include the opening cysteine and the closing phenylalanine or tryptophan. The D gene is left open where the match is weak. Rows may omit the clone size; those that give it use once, few, many or a size class.

J	size	V	D	DNA	CDR3
TRBJ1-5	many	TRBV20-1	.	TGCAGTGCTAGGGAAGAGGGAACAGGCAATCAGCCCCAGCATTTT	CSAREEGTGNQPQHF
TRBJ2-7	many	TRBV6-1	TRBD2	TGTGCCAGCAGAGAACCCTCCTCGGGGGAGGGCCTGGGAGAGCAGTACTTC	CASREPSSGEGLGEQYF
TRBJ2-7	many	TRBV29-1	TRBD1	TGCAGCGTTGGTGGGGGACAGAATTACGAGCAGTACTTC	CSVGGGQNYEQYF
TRBJ2-7	few	TRBV28	TRBD1	TGTGCCAGCACTAATACAGGGGACGGCGAGCAGTGCTTC	CASTNTGDGEQCF
TRBJ1-3	many	TRBV18	.	TGTGCCAGCTCACCACGCGAAGGCGCCGGCACCATATATTTT	CASSPREGAGTIYF
TRBJ1-2	many	TRBV29-1	.	TGCAGCGTCCCCGGGAGGGGCTATGGCTACACCTTC	CSVPGRGYGYTF
TRBJ2-3	many	TRBV9	.	TGTGCCAGCAGCGTAGCCGGAACAGATACGCAGTATTTT	CASSVAGTDTQYF
TRBJ2-7	few	TRBV5-1	.	TGCGCCAGCAGCATACAGGTACCTACCTACGAGCAGTACTTC	CASSIQVPTYEQYF
TRBJ2-7	many	TRBV11-2	TRBD1	TGTGCCAGCAGCTCAGACAGGGCCTACGAGCAGTACTTC	CASSSDRAYEQYF
TRBJ2-1	many	TRBV9	.	TGTGCCAGCAGCAAGGGGGGGAGGGTCTACAATGAGCAGTTCTTC	CASSKGGRVYNEQFF
TRBJ2-7	many	TRBV27	.	TGTGCCAGCAGTTTATACAGGCAAGCCTACGAGCAGTACTTC	CASSLYRQAYEQYF
TRBJ2-5	many	TRBV27	.	TGTGCCAGCAGTTCCCAAGAGACCCAGTACTTC	CASSSQETQYF
TRBJ2-3	many	TRBV7-7	.	TGTGCTAGCAGCTTAGGTCGTTTTGTCGGGGCAGATACGCAGTATTTT	CASSLGRFVGADTQYF
TRBJ2-7	many	TRBV28	TRBD2	TGTGCCAGCATCTCGACTAGCGGTGACTACGAGCAGTACTTC	CASISTSGDYEQYF
TRBJ2-6	many	TRBV2	.	TGTGCCAGCAATCCCCCATCTGGGGCCAACGTCCTGACTTTC	CASNPPSGANVLTF
TRBJ1-1	many	TRBV14	.	TGTGCCAGCAGCCTCCCTTTTGCAGGGATGAACACTGAAGCTTTCTTT	CASSLPFAGMNTEAFF
TRBJ2-5	many	TRBV13	TRBD2	TGTGCCAGCACCCTGCGGGGGGTGGGGACCCAGTACTTC	CASTLRGVGTQYF
TRBJ2-1	.	TRBV12-3/TRBV12-4	.	TGTGCCAGCACCGCCACCGGGGATGAGCAGTTCTTC	CASTATGDEQFF
TRBJ2-6	.	TRBV11-1	.	TGTGCCAGCAGCCCCATGAGGGGGATTCCCTCTGGGGCCAACGTCCTGACTTTC	CASSPMRGIPSGANVLTF
TRBJ2-1	many	TRBV24-1	TRBD2	TGTGCCACCAGTGATTCGGGAGCGGGAGTGGCCTACAATGAGCAGTTCTTC	CATSDSGAGVAYNEQFF
TRBJ2-1	many	TRBV12-3/TRBV12-4	.	TGTGCCAGCAGGGGGGGAGGGAGAGGGGGAAATGAGCAGTTCTTC	CASRGGGRGGNEQFF
TRBJ1-4	many	TRBV6-2/TRBV6-3	TRBD1	TGTGCCAGCAGTCACGGACAGGTGGTAGAAAAACTGTTTTTT	CASSHGQVVEKLFF
TRBJ2-1	many	TRBV20-1	.	TGCAGTGCCGAGCGGCACACCTACAATGAGCAGTTCTTC	CSAERHTYNEQFF
TRBJ1-1	many	TRBV28	.	TGTGCCAGCAGTTTAGGGCCCGTGAACACTGAAGCTTTCTTT	CASSLGPVNTEAFF
TRBJ2-3	few	TRBV28	.	TGTGCCAGCAGTCTTTTCGGGAGAGATACGCAGTATTTT	CASSLFGRDTQYF
TRBJ1-1	few	TRBV6-2/TRBV6-3	.	TGTGCCAGCAGGGGGAGCTACCCGAACACTGAAGCTTTCTTT	CASRGSYPNTEAFF
TRBJ2-1	many	TRBV20-1	TRBD2	TGCAGTGCTGTTAGCGGGAGTGTCTACAATGAGCAGTTCTTC	CSAVSGSVYNEQFF
TRBJ1-6	many	TRBV7-6	.	TGTGCCAGCAGCTTAGGGGTAACAGAGAATTCACCCCTCCACTTT	CASSLGVTENSPLHF
TRBJ2-7	many	TRBV4-1	TRBD2	TGCGCCAGCAGCCTACTAGCGGAGACCTACGAGCAGTACTTC	CASSLLAETYEQYF
TRBJ2-3	few	TRBV27	.	TGTGCCAGCAGTTTATCGCTCTGGGAGAATACGCAGTATTTT	CASSLSLWENTQYF
TRBJ2-7	many	TRBV20-1	TRBD2	TGCAGTGCTAGGCGGGAGCTATCCTACGAGCAGTACTTC	CSARRELSYEQYF
TRBJ2-7	.	TRBV30	.	TGTGCCTGGAGTCAGACTCGAATCGAGCAGTACTTC	CAWSQTRIEQYF
TRBJ1-5	many	TRBV6-1	TRBD1	TGTGCCAGCAGGCCTCAGGGGGTCGGCAATCAGCCCCAGCATTTT	CASRPQGVGNQPQHF
TRBJ2-7	many	TRBV5-5	TRBD1	TGTGCCAGCAGCGGCCTCGGGACAGTATACGAGCAGTACTTC	CASSGLGTVYEQYF
TRBJ2-7	many	TRBV10-2	.	TGCGCCAGCAAGTCACTAGCATGGAACGAGCAGTACTTC	CASKSLAWNEQYF
TRBJ1-4	many	TRBV20-1	.	TGCAGTGCTAGGTCCCCCCAGGGGTCTAATGAAAAACTGTTTTTT	CSARSPQGSNEKLFF
TRBJ2-1	many	TRBV5-1	.	TGCGCCAGCAGCTTGGGGGACCATACCTACAATGAGCAGTTCTTC	CASSLGDHTYNEQFF
TRBJ1-1	many	TRBV13	TRBD1	TGTGCCAGCAGCCTCCCGGGACAGGGGACTGAAGCTTTCTTT	CASSLPGQGTEAFF
TRBJ2-1	few	TRBV5-4	.	TGTGCCAGCAGCCCCGAGGGGCCTTACAATGAGCAGTTCTTC	CASSPEGPYNEQFF
TRBJ2-3	.	TRBV27	.	TGTGCCAGCAGTTTAAATGTGATAGAGGGAGTCACAGATACGCAGTATTTT	CASSLNVIEGVTDTQYF
TRBJ2-5	.	TRBV7-8	TRBD2	TGTGCCAGCAGCGACCGGGACTATGATCAGACCCAGTACTTC	CASSDRDYDQTQYF
TRBJ2-3	few	TRBV2	.	TGTGCCAGCAGTGGGTACTGGACTAGCACAGATACGCAGTATTTT	CASSGYWTSTDTQYF
TRBJ1-3	.	TRBV19	.	TGTGCCAGTACGGCACGGGAAGGAAACACCATATATTTT	CASTAREGNTIYF
TRBJ1-1	many	TRBV3-1	TRBD1	TGTGCCAGCAGCCACTCAACAGGGGACACTGAAGCTTTCTTT	CASSHSTGDTEAFF
TRBJ1-4	few	TRBV5-4	.	TGTGCCAGCAGCACCTCTATTGCAACTAATGAAAAACTGTTTTTT	CASSTSIATNEKLFF
TRBJ2-5	many	TRBV15	TRBD1	TGTGCCACCAGCCAAGACAGGGGACGTATGGAGACCCAGTACTTC	CATSQDRGRMETQYF
TRBJ1-2	.	TRBV5-1	TRBD1	TGCGCCAGCAGCCGCGAGGGGCCCCAGGGGGGGCACGTGGGCTACACCTTC	CASSREGPQGGHVGYTF
TRBJ2-3	.	TRBV6-1	TRBD2	TGTGCCAGCAGTGTCCCCGGGACTAGCGGCCTTGATACGCAGTATTTT	CASSVPGTSGLDTQYF
TRBJ2-3	.	TRBV5-1	TRBD2	TGCGCCAGCAGCTTTGCCGGGACTAGCTGGTGGATAGATACGCAGTATTTT	CASSFAGTSWWIDTQYF
TRBJ1-1	many	TRBV3-1	.	TGTGCCAGCAGCCCCTCGGGGGACACTGAAGCTTTCTTT	CASSPSGDTEAFF
TRBJ2-2	.	TRBV20-1	.	TGCAGTGCTAGACGGATACACGGCTGTGAGCTGTTTTTT	CSARRIHGCELFF
TRBJ2-7	many	TRBV29-1	.	TGCAGCGTTGAAGGGGAAGGAGGGTACGAGCAGTACTTC	CSVEGEGGYEQYF